This record looks at one T cell receptor beta chain sequence and its context. TCRdb passed the 5' RACE reads through MiXCR, listing each CDR3 protein once. The sample records over 130,000 distinct CDR3 sequences, 44% being singletons. Germline-derived CDR1 and CDR2 are MNHEY and SVGAGI. The V gene end was trimmed by 3 bases and the J gene end by 6 bases; junction bases not matched to a gene: 12. The CDR3 extends over 16 amino acids. This specimen belongs to a study of CD8 T cells in ankylosing spondylitis. Material: synovial fluid, either unsorted or a sorted T cell fraction (not recorded which). The chain uses TRBV6-5 and TRBJ2-3; 7 positions agree with TRBD2. This clonotype was obtained from a male donor with ankylosing spondylitis. DNA for the CDR3: TGTGCCAGCAGTTATTCTGACCTAGCGGTGGCGGATACGCAGTATTTT. It yields the protein CASSYSDLAVADTQYF.